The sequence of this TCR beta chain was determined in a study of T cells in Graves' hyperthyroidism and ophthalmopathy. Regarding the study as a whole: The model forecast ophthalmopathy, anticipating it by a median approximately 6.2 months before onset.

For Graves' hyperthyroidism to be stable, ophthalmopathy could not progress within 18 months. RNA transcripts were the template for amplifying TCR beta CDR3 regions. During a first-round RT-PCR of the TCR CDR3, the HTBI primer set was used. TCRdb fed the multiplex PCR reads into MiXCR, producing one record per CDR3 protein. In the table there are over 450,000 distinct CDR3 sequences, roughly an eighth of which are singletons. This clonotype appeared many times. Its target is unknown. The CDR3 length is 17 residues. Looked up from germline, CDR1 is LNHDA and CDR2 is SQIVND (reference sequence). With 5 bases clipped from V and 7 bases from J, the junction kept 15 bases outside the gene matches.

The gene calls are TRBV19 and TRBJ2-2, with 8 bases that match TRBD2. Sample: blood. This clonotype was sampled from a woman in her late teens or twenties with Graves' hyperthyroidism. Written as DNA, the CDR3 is TGTGCCAGTAGTCCCACCGGGGATACTAGCGGTAGCGGGGAGCTGTTTTTT. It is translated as CASSPTGDTSGSGELFF.